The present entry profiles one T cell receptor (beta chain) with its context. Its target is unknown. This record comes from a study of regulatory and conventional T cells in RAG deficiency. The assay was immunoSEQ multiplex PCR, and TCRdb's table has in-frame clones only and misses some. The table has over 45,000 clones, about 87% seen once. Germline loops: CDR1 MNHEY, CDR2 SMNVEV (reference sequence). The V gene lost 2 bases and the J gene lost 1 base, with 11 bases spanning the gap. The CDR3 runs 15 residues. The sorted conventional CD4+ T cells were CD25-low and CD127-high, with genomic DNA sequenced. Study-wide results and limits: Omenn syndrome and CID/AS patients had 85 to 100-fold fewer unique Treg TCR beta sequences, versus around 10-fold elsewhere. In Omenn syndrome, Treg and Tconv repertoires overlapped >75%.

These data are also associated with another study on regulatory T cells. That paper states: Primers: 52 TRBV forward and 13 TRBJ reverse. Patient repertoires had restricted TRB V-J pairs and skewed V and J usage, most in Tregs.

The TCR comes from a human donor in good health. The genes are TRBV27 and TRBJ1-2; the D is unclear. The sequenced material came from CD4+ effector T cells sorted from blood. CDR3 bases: TGTGCCAGCAGTTTAAAAGGTGTAGATAACTATGGCTACACCTTC. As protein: CASSLKGVDNYGYTF.